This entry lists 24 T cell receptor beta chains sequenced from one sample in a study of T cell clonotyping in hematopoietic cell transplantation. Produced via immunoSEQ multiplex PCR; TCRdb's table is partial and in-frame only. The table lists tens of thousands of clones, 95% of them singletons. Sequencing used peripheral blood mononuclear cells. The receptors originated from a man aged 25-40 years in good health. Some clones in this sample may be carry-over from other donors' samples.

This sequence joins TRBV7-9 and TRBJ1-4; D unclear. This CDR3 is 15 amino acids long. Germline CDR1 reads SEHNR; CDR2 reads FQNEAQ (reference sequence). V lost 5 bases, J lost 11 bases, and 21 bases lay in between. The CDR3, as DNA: TGTGCCAGCAGCCGGCGAAGGGAGGGAATCGGGAAACTGTTTTTT. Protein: CASSRRREGIGKLFF.

The CDR3 nucleotides are TGTGCCAGCAGCTGGGGGAACAGGGGGCGAAACTACGAGCAGTACTTC. Its protein product is CASSWGNRGRNYEQYF. V is TRBV11-2 and J is TRBJ2-7; 9 positions agree with TRBD1. V dropped 4 bases and J dropped 3; count of bases not matched to a gene: 10. The CDR3 runs to 16 residues. Germline loops: CDR1 SGHAT, CDR2 FQNNGV.

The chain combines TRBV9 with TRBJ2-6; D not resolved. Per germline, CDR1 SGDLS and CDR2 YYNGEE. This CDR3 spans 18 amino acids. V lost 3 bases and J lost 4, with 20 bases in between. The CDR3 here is CASSGRGRPLLGANVLTF. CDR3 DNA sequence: TGTGCCAGCAGCGGCCGCGGACGGCCCCTGCTGGGGGCCAACGTCCTGACTTTC.

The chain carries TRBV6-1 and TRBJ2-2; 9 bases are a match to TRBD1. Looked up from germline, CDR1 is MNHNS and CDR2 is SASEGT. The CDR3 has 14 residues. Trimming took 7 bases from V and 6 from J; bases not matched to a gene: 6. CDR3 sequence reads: CASTGDREAGELFF. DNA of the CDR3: TGTGCCAGCACCGGGGACAGGGAGGCCGGGGAGCTGTTTTTT.

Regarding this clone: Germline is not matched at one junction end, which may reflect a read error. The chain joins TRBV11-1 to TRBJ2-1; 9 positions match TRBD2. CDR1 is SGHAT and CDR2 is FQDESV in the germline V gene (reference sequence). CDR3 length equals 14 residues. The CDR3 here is CASRLAGDYNEQFF. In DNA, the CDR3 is TGTGCCAGCAGATTAGCGGGGGACTACAATGAGCAGTTCTTC.

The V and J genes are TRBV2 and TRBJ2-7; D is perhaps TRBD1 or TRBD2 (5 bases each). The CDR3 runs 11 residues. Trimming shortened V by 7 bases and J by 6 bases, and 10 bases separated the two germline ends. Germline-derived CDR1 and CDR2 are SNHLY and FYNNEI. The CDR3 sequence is CASTWGTEQYF. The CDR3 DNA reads TGTGCCAGCACCTGGGGGACCGAGCAGTACTTC.

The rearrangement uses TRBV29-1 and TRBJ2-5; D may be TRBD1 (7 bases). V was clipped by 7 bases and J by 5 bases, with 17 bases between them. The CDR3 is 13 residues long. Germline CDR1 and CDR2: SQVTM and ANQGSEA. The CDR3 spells CSAAAGQRETQYF. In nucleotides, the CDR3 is TGCAGCGCCGCGGCGGGACAGAGGGAGACCCAGTACTTC.

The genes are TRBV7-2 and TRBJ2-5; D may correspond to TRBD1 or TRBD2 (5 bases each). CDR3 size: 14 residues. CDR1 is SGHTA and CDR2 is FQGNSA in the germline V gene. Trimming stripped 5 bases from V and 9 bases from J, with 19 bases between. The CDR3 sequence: CASSEGRVLGAQYF. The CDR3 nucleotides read TGTGCCAGCAGCGAAGGAAGAGTTCTGGGGGCCCAGTACTTC. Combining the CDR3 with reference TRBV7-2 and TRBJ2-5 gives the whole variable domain GAGVSQSPSNKVTEKGKDVELRCDPISGHTALYWYRQSLGQGLEFLIYFQGNSAPDKSGLPSDRFSAERTGGSVSTLTIQRTQQEDSAVYLCASSEGRVLGAQYFGPGTRLLVL.

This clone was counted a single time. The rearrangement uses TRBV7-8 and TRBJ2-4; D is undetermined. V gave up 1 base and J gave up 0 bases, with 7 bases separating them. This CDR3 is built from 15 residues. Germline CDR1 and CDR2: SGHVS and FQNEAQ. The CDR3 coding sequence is TGTGCCAGCAGCTTAGGTGGCGTAGCCAAAAACATTCAGTACTTC. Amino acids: CASSLGGVAKNIQYF.

The CDR3, as DNA: TGTGCCAGTAGTATCTCGAGGGGAGAGAATGAAAAACTGTTTTTT. Translated, it gives CASSISRGENEKLFF. V gene TRBV19 combines with J gene TRBJ1-4, with D maybe TRBD1 (5 bases). The V and J ends lost 3 bases and 5 bases respectively, with 13 bases between them. The CDR3 spans 15 residues. The germline gives CDR1 LNHDA, CDR2 SQIVND (reference sequence).

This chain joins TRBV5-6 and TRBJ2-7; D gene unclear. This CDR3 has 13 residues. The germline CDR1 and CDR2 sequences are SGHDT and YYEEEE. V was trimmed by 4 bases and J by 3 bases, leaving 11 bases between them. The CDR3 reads CASSLRVRYEQYF. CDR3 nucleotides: TGTGCCAGCAGCCTCCGGGTCCGCTACGAGCAGTACTTC.

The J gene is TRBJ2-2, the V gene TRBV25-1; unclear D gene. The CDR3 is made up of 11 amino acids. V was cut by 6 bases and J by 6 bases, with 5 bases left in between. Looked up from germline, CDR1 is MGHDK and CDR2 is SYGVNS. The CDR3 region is CASRGAGELFF. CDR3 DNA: TGTGCCAGCAGAGGCGCCGGGGAGCTGTTTTTT.

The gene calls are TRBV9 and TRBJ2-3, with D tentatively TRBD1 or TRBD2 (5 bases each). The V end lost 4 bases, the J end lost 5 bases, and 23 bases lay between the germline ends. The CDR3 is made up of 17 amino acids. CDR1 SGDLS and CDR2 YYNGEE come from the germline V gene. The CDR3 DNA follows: TGTGCCAGCAGCAAGCACGCACGGTGGGGCGCGGGAGATACGCAGTATTTT. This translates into CASSKHARWGAGDTQYF.

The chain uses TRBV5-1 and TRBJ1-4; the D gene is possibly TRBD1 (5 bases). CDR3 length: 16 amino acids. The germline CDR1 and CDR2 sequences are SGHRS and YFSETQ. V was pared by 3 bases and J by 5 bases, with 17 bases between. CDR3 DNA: TGCGCCAGCAGCTCCGCCGCAGGGTCACGAAATGAAAAACTGTTTTTT. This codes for CASSSAAGSRNEKLFF.

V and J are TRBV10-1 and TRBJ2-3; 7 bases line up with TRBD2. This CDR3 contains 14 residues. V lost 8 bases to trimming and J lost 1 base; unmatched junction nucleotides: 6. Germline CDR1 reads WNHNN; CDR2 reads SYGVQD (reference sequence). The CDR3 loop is CASSSSGGTDTQYF. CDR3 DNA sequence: TGCGCCAGCTCGTCAAGCGGGGGCACAGATACGCAGTATTTT.

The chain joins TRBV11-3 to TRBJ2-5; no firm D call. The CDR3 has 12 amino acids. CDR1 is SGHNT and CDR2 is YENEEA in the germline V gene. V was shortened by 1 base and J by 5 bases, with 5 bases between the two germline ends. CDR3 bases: TGTGCCAGCAGCTTAGTAGGTGAGACCCAGTACTTC. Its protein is CASSLVGETQYF.

CDR3 region: CASSMGWGPSYEQYF. The CDR3, as DNA: TGTGCCAGTAGTATGGGGTGGGGACCCTCCTACGAGCAGTACTTC. This chain connects TRBV19 to TRBJ2-7; D is tentatively TRBD1 or TRBD2 (5 bases each). Trimming stripped 3 bases from V and 0 bases from J, with 12 bases between. The CDR3 has 15 amino acids. Germline CDR1 LNHDA, CDR2 SQIVND (reference sequence). The variable domain in full, with the rest retrieved from reference TRBV19 and TRBJ2-7, is DGGITQSPKYLFRKEGQNVTLSCEQNLNHDAMYWYRQDPGQGLRLIYYSQIVNDFQKGDIAEGYSVSREKKESFPLTVTSAQKNPTAFYLCASSMGWGPSYEQYFGPGTRLTVT.

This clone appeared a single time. The CDR3: CASSLGQGQSEQYF. CDR3 nucleotide sequence: TGTGCCAGCAGCTTAGGTCAGGGCCAAAGCGAGCAGTACTTC. V gene TRBV7-6 combines with J gene TRBJ2-7; the D gene is possibly TRBD1 (5 bases). Germline V gene lookup returns CDR1 SGHVS and CDR2 FNYEAQ. Trimming left V 1 base short and J 6 bases short, with 13 bases between. The CDR3 runs to 14 residues.

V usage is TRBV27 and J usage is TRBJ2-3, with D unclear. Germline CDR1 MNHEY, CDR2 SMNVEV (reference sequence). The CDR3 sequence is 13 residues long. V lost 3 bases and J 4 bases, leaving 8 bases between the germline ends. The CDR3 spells CASSFSSADTQYF. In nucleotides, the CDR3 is TGTGCCAGCAGTTTCTCATCCGCAGATACGCAGTATTTT.

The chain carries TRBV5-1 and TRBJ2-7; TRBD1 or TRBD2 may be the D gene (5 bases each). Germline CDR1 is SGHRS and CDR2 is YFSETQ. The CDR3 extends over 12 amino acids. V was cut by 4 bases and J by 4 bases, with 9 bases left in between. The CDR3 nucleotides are TGCGCCAGCAGCCTCGGGACGTACGAGCAGTACTTC. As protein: CASSLGTYEQYF.

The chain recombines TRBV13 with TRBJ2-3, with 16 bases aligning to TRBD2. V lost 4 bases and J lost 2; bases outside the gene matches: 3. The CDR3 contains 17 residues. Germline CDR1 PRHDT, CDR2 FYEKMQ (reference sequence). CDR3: CASSSGLAGGPTDTQYF. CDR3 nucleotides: TGTGCCAGCAGCTCGGGACTAGCGGGAGGGCCCACAGATACGCAGTATTTT.

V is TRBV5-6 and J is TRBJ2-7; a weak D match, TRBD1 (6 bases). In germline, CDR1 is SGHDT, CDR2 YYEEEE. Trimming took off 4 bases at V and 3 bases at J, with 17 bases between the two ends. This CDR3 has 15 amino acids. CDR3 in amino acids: CASSVHNRAIYEQYF. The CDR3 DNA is TGTGCCAGCAGCGTACACAACAGGGCGATCTACGAGCAGTACTTC. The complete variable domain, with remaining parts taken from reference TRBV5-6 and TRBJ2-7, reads DAGVTQSPTHLIKTRGQQVTLRCSPKSGHDTVSWYQQALGQGPQFIFQYYEEEERQRGNFPDRFSGHQFPNYSSELNVNALLLGDSALYLCASSVHNRAIYEQYFGPGTRLTVT.

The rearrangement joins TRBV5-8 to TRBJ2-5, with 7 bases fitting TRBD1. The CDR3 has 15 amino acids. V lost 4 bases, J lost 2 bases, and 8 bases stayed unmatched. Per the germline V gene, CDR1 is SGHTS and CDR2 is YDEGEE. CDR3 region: CASSTGTVLQETQYF. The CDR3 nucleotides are TGTGCCAGCAGCACCGGGACAGTCTTACAAGAGACCCAGTACTTC.

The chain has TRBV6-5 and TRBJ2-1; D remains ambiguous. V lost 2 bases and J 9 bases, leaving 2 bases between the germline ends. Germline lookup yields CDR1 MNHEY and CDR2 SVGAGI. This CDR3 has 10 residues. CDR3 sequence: CASSYGEQFF. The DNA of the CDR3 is TGTGCCAGCAGTTACGGTGAGCAGTTCTTC.